The 18 T cell receptor beta chains presented below share a single source sample, sequenced in a study of early T cells in non-severe SARS-CoV-2 infection. Using its own MiXCR run on the 5' RACE reads, TCRdb lists one record per CDR3 protein. The table has roughly 26,000 distinct CDR3 sequences, 5.1% seen once. Sequenced material: whole blood. The receptors derive from an adult who was a healthcare worker with PCR-confirmed SARS-CoV-2 infection or an uninfected control (not recorded which).

To note about this clonotype: This may come from a read error, since a much larger clone is one base off. The chain uses TRBV7-2 and TRBJ2-7, with D tentatively TRBD2 (5 bases). Germline values: CDR1 SGHTA, CDR2 FQGNSA. This CDR3 is 14 amino acids long. Here the CDR3 reads CVSSAGLYPYEQYF. As DNA, the CDR3 is TGTGTCAGCAGCGCCGGACTCTATCCCTACGAGCAGTACTTC.

This clonotype has just a few counts. This chain links TRBV30 with TRBJ2-1; D gene unclear. Germline V lookup: CDR1 GTSNPN, CDR2 SVGIG (reference sequence). The CDR3 spans 13 residues. Trimming pared 3 bases from V and 0 bases from J, leaving 6 bases between. CDR3 in amino acids: CAWSRVSYNEQFF. CDR3 DNA: TGTGCCTGGAGCCGGGTCTCCTACAATGAGCAGTTCTTC.

The gene calls are TRBV7-9 and TRBJ1-6; D perhaps matches TRBD1 (6 bases). Trimming shortened V by 4 bases and J by 1 base, and 14 bases separated the two germline ends. The CDR3 is 17 residues long. Germline CDR1 and CDR2: SEHNR and FQNEAQ (reference sequence). CDR3 DNA: TGTGCCAGCAGCTCACAGGGAGGGGGATCCTATAATTCACCCCTCCACTTT. This sequence encodes CASSSQGGGSYNSPLHF.

The sample holds many counts of this clonotype. This chain uses TRBV5-1 with TRBJ1-5, with D uncertain. Trimming cost V 1 base and J 1 base, with 6 bases left between them. This CDR3 comprises 14 residues. The V gene's germline CDR1 is SGHRS and CDR2 YFSETQ. The CDR3 DNA sequence: TGCGCCAGCAGCTTGTTGGGGAGCAATCAGCCCCAGCATTTT. This gives the protein CASSLLGSNQPQHF.

This clonotype was detected ten times or more. As DNA, the CDR3 is TGTGCCAGCAGCCAAACCCGGGGGGGAGAGACCCAGTACTTC. Translation: CASSQTRGGETQYF. This sequence joins TRBV4-2 and TRBJ2-5, with 8 positions matching TRBD2. CDR1 LGHNA and CDR2 YNFKEQ come from the germline V gene. Trimming cost V 2 bases and J 4 bases; bases outside gene matches: 3. The CDR3 loop spans 14 amino acids.

This clonotype was counted at least ten times. This rearrangement joins TRBV3-1 to TRBJ2-3; 12 bases match TRBD2. CDR1 is LGHDT and CDR2 is YNNKEL in the germline V gene (reference sequence). The trim removed 2 bases at V and 0 bases at J, leaving 6 bases unmatched. The CDR3 is made up of 18 amino acids. The CDR3 loop reads CASSQPGTSGPSTDTQYF. CDR3 DNA sequence: TGTGCCAGCAGCCAACCAGGGACTAGCGGGCCTAGCACAGATACGCAGTATTTT.

This clonotype showed up many times. V is TRBV30 and J is TRBJ2-3, with 8 bases matching TRBD2. The CDR3 length is 16 residues. The V gene's germline CDR1 is GTSNPN and CDR2 SVGIG (reference sequence). The J segment lost 0 bases and the V segment lost 2 bases, leaving 7 bases of the junction unmatched. The CDR3 region is CAWSHRTSPSTDTQYF. In DNA, the CDR3 is TGTGCCTGGAGTCACAGGACTAGCCCGAGCACAGATACGCAGTATTTT.

This clonotype was detected many times. V gene TRBV11-2 combines with J gene TRBJ2-3; the match to TRBD1 covers 8 bases. This CDR3 is built from 16 residues. Germline assignment: CDR1 SGHAT and CDR2 FQNNGV. J lost 0 bases, V lost 5 bases, and 7 bases had no gene match. CDR3 coding DNA: TGTGCCAGCAGCCCATGGGGACAGGTTAGCACAGATACGCAGTATTTT. Translation: CASSPWGQVSTDTQYF.

A note on this clonotype: This may arise from a read error, as a much more abundant clone is one base away. V is TRBV2 and J is TRBJ2-7, with 10 positions matching TRBD1. The CDR3 is 14 amino acids. Trimming at V came to 7 bases and at J to 6 bases, leaving 9 bases not matched to a gene. Germline V gives CDR1 SNHLY, CDR2 FYNNEI. The chain's CDR3 is CASKAGTGATEQYF. CDR3 nucleotides: TGTGCCAGCAAAGCCGGGACAGGGGCTACCGAGCAGTACTTC.

The V and J genes are TRBV20-1 and TRBJ2-7; TRBD1 is a possible D gene (6 bases). Germline V CDR1 and CDR2: DFQATT, SNEGSKA (reference sequence). Trimming removed 4 bases from V and 7 bases from J, with 23 bases in between. CDR3 length equals 15 residues. The CDR3 nucleotides are TGCAGTGCTACCTACAGGGTTCCCGCATCGGGGGAGCAGTACTTC. The encoded protein is CSATYRVPASGEQYF.

This clonotype was counted ten times or more. The gene calls are TRBV12-3 or TRBV12-4 and TRBJ1-5, with D possibly TRBD1 on 5 matching bases. V was cut by 5 bases and J by 3 bases, with 11 bases left in between. The CDR3 spans 14 residues. Here the CDR3 DNA reads TGTGCCAGCAGTCCGGGACCGAACAATCAGCCCCAGCATTTT. It specifies CASSPGPNNQPQHF.

In its sample, this clonotype was seen a few times. The gene calls are TRBV7-2 and TRBJ2-5; TRBD2 matches 8 bases. The V segment lost 2 bases and the J segment 2 bases; nucleotides outside the gene matches: 10. This CDR3 contains 17 residues. In germline, CDR1 is SGHTA, CDR2 FQGNSA. The CDR3 nucleotides are TGTGCCAGCAGCTTACGGGAGCGGGGGCGGCTACAAGAGACCCAGTACTTC. It translates to CASSLRERGRLQETQYF.

This clonotype was seen many times. V gene TRBV7-2 combines with J gene TRBJ2-3; TRBD2 matches at 13 bases. Trimming at V came to 5 bases and at J to 6 bases, leaving 8 bases not matched to a gene. There are 16 residues in the CDR3. CDR1 and CDR2 (germline): SGHTA, FQGNSA. The CDR3 reads CASSRGLAGNSDTQYF. The CDR3 DNA is TGTGCCAGCAGCCGGGGACTAGCGGGGAATTCGGATACGCAGTATTTT.

This chain joins TRBV12-3 or TRBV12-4 and TRBJ1-4; 7 nucleotides match TRBD1. CDR3 length: 13 amino acids. The junction had 8 bases not matched to a gene; V was cut back by 7 bases and J by 9 bases. Here the CDR3 DNA reads TGTGCCAGCACCACACACAGGGGACAAAAACTGTTTTTT. It translates to CASTTHRGQKLFF.

This clonotype was seen many times. The chain carries TRBV18 and TRBJ1-1, with D hard to call. This CDR3 is built from 14 residues. V lost 4 bases and J lost 1, with 10 bases in between. Germline loops: CDR1 KGHSH, CDR2 LQKENI. This CDR3 is CASSRSGQNTEAFF. The CDR3 coding sequence is TGTGCCAGCTCACGGTCTGGCCAGAACACTGAAGCTTTCTTT.

A few counts support this clonotype. This rearrangement joins TRBV4-1 to TRBJ1-4; 7 bases are shared with TRBD1. The CDR3 runs to 15 residues. CDR1 MGHRA and CDR2 YSYEKL come from the germline V gene. V lost 10 bases to trimming and J lost 4 bases; unmatched junction nucleotides: 12. CDR3 in amino acids: CATRGRGQRNEKLFF. DNA for the CDR3: TGCGCCACCCGAGGCCGGGGACAGCGTAATGAAAAACTGTTTTTT.

This clonotype was seen ten or more times. The rearrangement links TRBV20-1 to TRBJ2-2; 7 nucleotides align to TRBD1. Losses at the gene ends were 4 bases for V and 7 bases for J; bases not matched to a gene: 3. Germline CDR1 is DFQATT and CDR2 is SNEGSKA (reference sequence). The CDR3 covers 12 residues. The chain's CDR3 is CSANRGGGELFF. DNA for the CDR3: TGCAGTGCTAACAGGGGCGGCGGGGAGCTGTTTTTT.

In its sample, this clonotype was seen many times. The V gene is TRBV7-9, the J gene TRBJ2-5, with 9 positions matching TRBD2. The germline CDR1 and CDR2 sequences are SEHNR and FQNEAQ (reference sequence). V shed 3 bases and J 5 bases; nucleotides not matched to a gene: 7. The CDR3 is made up of 15 amino acids. CDR3 sequence: CASSFAGGGRETQYF. The CDR3 nucleotides are TGTGCCAGCAGCTTTGCGGGAGGGGGCAGGGAGACCCAGTACTTC.